Listed here is a single T cell receptor (beta chain). Its specificity is not known. Genomic DNA was employed as the template in profiling TCR beta VDJ and CDR3. Each CDR3 protein is one row after TCRdb ran MiXCR on the reads. The sample comprises fewer than 70,000 distinct CDR3 sequences, around 50% of which are singletons, and about 8% rests with the top ten. The record originates from a study of CD8+CD57+ T cells in acquired aplastic anemia. Study details: CD4+ and CD8+ cells, once sorted, gave DNA averaging approximately 3 ug. Healthy donors had, on average, around 11 million reads for their CD4+ cells.

General observations from the study: Patients and controls turned out to have roughly 30 CD8+ CDR3 sequences in common. Patients and controls were not found to differ significantly in CD8+ Simpson's diversity.

The CDR3 consists of 14 residues. Germline-derived CDR1 and CDR2 are SNHLY and FYNNEI. The V gene lost 8 bases and the J gene lost 4 bases, with 17 bases spanning the gap. The sequence was obtained from a human donor in good health, serving as a control. Sequencing was done on a sample of sorted CD4+, CD8+, or CD8+CD57+ T cells (not recorded which) from PBMCs. The chain links TRBV2 to TRBJ1-2; D is undetermined. As DNA, the CDR3 is TGTGCCAGCTTTCGGGAATCCCTGCTCTATGGCTACACCTTC. This encodes CASFRESLLYGYTF.